Listed below are T cell receptor beta chains from one sample, sequenced in a study of tumor-infiltrating lymphocytes in primary liver carcinoma. In TCRdb, the multiplex PCR reads were re-called with MiXCR into one record per CDR3 protein. The sample records 330,000 or so distinct CDR3 sequences, around 60% being singletons. The sample comprised peripheral blood. These TCRs come from a man aged 35-49 years with primary liver carcinoma and hepatitis B virus infection. CDR3s include the opening cysteine and the closing phenylalanine or tryptophan. The D gene is left open where the match is weak. A clone size is listed for some rows: how often the clone was seen (once, few, many), or a class if it is expanded.

J,size,D,V,DNA,CDR3
TRBJ2-4,.,TRBD1,TRBV6-2/TRBV6-3,TGTGCCAGCAGCTACCTTGACAGGGGTAACATTCAGTACTTC,CASSYLDRGNIQYF
TRBJ2-7,once,.,TRBV12-3/TRBV12-4,TGTGCCATCAGTTTAGCGCTTGGACAGAAGACCTACGAGCAGTACTTC,CAISLALGQKTYEQYF
TRBJ1-2,.,.,TRBV5-1,TGCGCCAGCAGCTCCCCCGGACTACCCTATGGCTACACCTTC,CASSSPGLPYGYTF
TRBJ2-5,many,.,TRBV29-1,TGCAGCGTAGAGAGAGTCTGGGAGACCCAGTACTTC,CSVERVWETQYF
TRBJ2-1,many,.,TRBV6-1,TGTGCCACCCGAGCGGAACCTTCCTACAATGAGCAGTTCTTC,CATRAEPSYNEQFF
TRBJ1-2,.,.,TRBV11-2,TGTGTTAGCAGCCCAGGACGGGTGGGAGTCTATGGCTACACCTTC,CVSSPGRVGVYGYTF
TRBJ1-2,.,.,TRBV28,TGTGCCAGCAGTTTATTACGACCGAAGAAAAACTATAACTATGGCTACACCTTC,CASSLLRPKKNYNYGYTF
TRBJ1-6,.,.,TRBV5-5,TGTGCCAGCAGCTTACAGGGTTGCGTCTATAATTCACCCCACCACTTT,CASSLQGCVYNSPHHF
TRBJ1-1,.,.,TRBV24-1,TGTGCCACCAGTGACCACCCGCGTGCGGGGGAGCACACTGAAGCTTTCTTT,CATSDHPRAGEHTEAFF
TRBJ2-7,.,.,TRBV11-2,TGTGCTAGCAGCTCCGTTAGGTTGGTCTGGAGGGCCTACGAGCAGTACTTC,CASSSVRLVWRAYEQYF
TRBJ2-1,.,.,TRBV24-1,TGTGCCACCAGTGAAACCGTCAGAGGCTATGAGCAGTTCTTC,CATSETVRGYEQFF
TRBJ1-1,.,.,TRBV11-2,TGTGCTAGCAGCGAGAGGGGGAATGAAGCTCTCTTT,CASSERGNEALF
TRBJ2-5,few,TRBD2,TRBV6-6,TGTGCCAGCAGTTACCCCGGGACTAGCGGGAGAACCCAGTACTTC,CASSYPGTSGRTQYF
TRBJ2-3,.,.,TRBV29-1,TGCAGCGTTGAACCCCAGGGTACAGATACGCAGCATTTC,CSVEPQGTDTQHF
TRBJ2-3,.,TRBD2,TRBV4-2,TGTTCCAGCAGCCAATCGCGGCGGGAGGGACAGTATTTT,CSSSQSRREGQYF
TRBJ2-5,.,TRBD2,TRBV7-2,TGTGCCAGCAGCCTCTTAGCTAGCGGGAGTGAGACCCAGTACTTC,CASSLLASGSETQYF
TRBJ2-2,once,.,TRBV11-2,TGTGCCAGCAGCTCTCGGACTGGCGGGGAGCTGTCGTTT,CASSSRTGGELSF
TRBJ2-2,many,TRBD1,TRBV11-3,TGTGCCAGCAGCCCCGGGACAGAAAACACCGGGGAGCTGTTTTTT,CASSPGTENTGELFF
TRBJ1-1,few,TRBD1,TRBV4-3,TGCGCCAGCAGACGAGGGACAGGGTCCACTGAAGCTTTCTTT,CASRRGTGSTEAFF
TRBJ1-5,.,.,TRBV12-3/TRBV12-4,TGTGCCAGTAGTTTGGGGAGTTATAGCAATCAGCCCCAGCATTTT,CASSLGSYSNQPQHF
TRBJ2-7,.,.,TRBV4-2,TGTGCCAGCAGCCCCAACCGGCTAACCCAGAACTACGAGCAGTACTTC,CASSPNRLTQNYEQYF
TRBJ2-3,.,TRBD2,TRBV5-1,TGTGCCAGCAGCTTGGACCCCTTCGGACTAGCGGGAGGTGGGGTCACAGATACGCAGTATTTT,CASSLDPFGLAGGGVTDTQYF
TRBJ2-1,.,TRBD1,TRBV12-3/TRBV12-4,TGTGCCAGCAATCCAGGGGGCGCCTACAATGAGCAGTTCTTC,CASNPGGAYNEQFF
TRBJ2-3,many,TRBD2,TRBV11-3,TGTGCCAGCAGCCGACGACTAGCGGGAGCCCAGACAGATACGCAGTATTTT,CASSRRLAGAQTDTQYF
TRBJ2-1,few,.,TRBV30,TGTGCCTGGGAAGGGTCACAGGGACCTATCGTGACCAATGAGCAGTTCTTC,CAWEGSQGPIVTNEQFF
TRBJ1-2,.,.,TRBV5-1,TGCGCCAGCAGCCACGAACAGGGTGATAACTATGGCTACACCTTC,CASSHEQGDNYGYTF
TRBJ2-3,.,.,TRBV10-2,TGCGCCAACAGTGAGGCAGCACAACGCTCGCCCCAGTATTTT,CANSEAAQRSPQYF
TRBJ1-1,once,.,TRBV29-1,TGCAGCGTTGAGGGAACGGCACTTGCTTTCTTT,CSVEGTALAFF
TRBJ1-5,few,TRBD1,TRBV5-6,TGTGCCAGCAGCGCCACCGGGACAGGGTTTTATAGCAATCAGCCCCAGCATTTT,CASSATGTGFYSNQPQHF
TRBJ2-3,few,TRBD2,TRBV20-1,TGCAGTGCCCCAAATAGGGGACTAGCGGGAGGAAGGGCCACAGATACGCAGTATTTT,CSAPNRGLAGGRATDTQYF
TRBJ2-5,many,.,TRBV6-1,TGTGCCAGCAGTGAAGCGCTTCAGGGGGGGAAGACCCAGTACTTC,CASSEALQGGKTQYF
TRBJ2-2,few,TRBD1,TRBV25-1,TGTGCCAGCAGTTTGACAGGGGCGCGCACCGGGGAGCTGTTTTTT,CASSLTGARTGELFF
TRBJ1-6,.,.,TRBV28,TGTGCCAGCAGTTTGGGCGGCCTCAGCACACCCCTCCACTTT,CASSLGGLSTPLHF
TRBJ2-1,.,TRBD2,TRBV19,TGTGCCAGTAGTGGGGGGGAACAGGAGTTTTACAATGAGCAGTTCTTC,CASSGGEQEFYNEQFF
TRBJ2-7,.,.,TRBV29-1,TGCAGCGTTGAAGTGTTAATCCGGGACACTAAGTCCTACGAGCAGTACTTC,CSVEVLIRDTKSYEQYF
TRBJ2-3,medium-sized,.,TRBV11-3,TGTGCCAGCAGCTCCGGGGGTTACACAGATACGCAGTATTTT,CASSSGGYTDTQYF
TRBJ1-2,few,TRBD1,TRBV6-1,TGTGCCAGCAGGATTGGACAGGGCCCTTATGGCTACACCTTC,CASRIGQGPYGYTF
TRBJ2-1,few,.,TRBV18,TGTGCCAGCTCACCACAGGACTCGTATAGTGAGCAGTTCTTC,CASSPQDSYSEQFF
TRBJ2-3,.,.,TRBV11-1,TGTGTCAGCAGTTCGGATACTCAGCTGACAGATACGCGGTATTTT,CVSSSDTQLTDTRYF
TRBJ1-1,.,.,TRBV6-5,TGCGCCAGCAGTTTTAGGATGAACACTGGAGCTTTCTTT,CASSFRMNTGAFF
TRBJ1-6,few,.,TRBV7-9,TGTGCCAGCAGCCCTTGGGGCAGGGGCAATTCACCCCTCCACTTT,CASSPWGRGNSPLHF
TRBJ2-2,.,.,TRBV11-2,TGTGCCGCCAGCCCTAATAAAGGCGGGGAGCTGTTTTTT,CAASPNKGGELFF
TRBJ1-1,.,.,TRBV29-1,TGCAACGTTGGCGGACCTAACACTGAAGCTTCCTTT,CNVGGPNTEASF
TRBJ2-5,.,.,TRBV6-2/TRBV6-3,TGTGCCAGCAGAGCTGAACGGGGGATTTCGGAGACCCAGTACTTC,CASRAERGISETQYF
TRBJ2-7,.,.,TRBV2,TGTGCCAGCAGAACCGACAGTTACGAGCAGTACTTC,CASRTDSYEQYF
TRBJ1-5,.,.,TRBV5-6,TGTACCAGCAGCTTGGTGGACCATGATCAGCCCCAGCATTTT,CTSSLVDHDQPQHF
TRBJ2-2,many,.,TRBV11-2,TGTGCCAGCAGCTGGGAAGGGGTCACCGGGGAGCTGTTTTTT,CASSWEGVTGELFF
TRBJ1-5,many,.,TRBV6-2/TRBV6-3,TGTGCCAGCATGTCGGACAGATATCAGCCCCAGCATTTT,CASMSDRYQPQHF
TRBJ1-4,.,TRBD1,TRBV7-9,TGTGCCAGCAGCTTCGACAGGGCGGGAGGTAATGAAAAACTGTTTTTT,CASSFDRAGGNEKLFF
TRBJ1-4,.,TRBD1,TRBV6-6,TGTGCCAGTAGTTCGGACAGGATTAATGAAAAACTGTTTTTT,CASSSDRINEKLFF
TRBJ2-5,.,.,TRBV11-2,TGCGCCAATCTAAGGGGAGAGACCCAGTACTTC,CANLRGETQYF
TRBJ2-1,many,TRBD2,TRBV11-2,TGTGCCAGCAGCGGTAGCGGGAGAGGGTACAATGAGCAGTTCTTC,CASSGSGRGYNEQFF
TRBJ1-1,.,.,TRBV5-8,TGTGCCAGCGGCCTGCGGGCGAACACTGAAGCTTTCTTT,CASGLRANTEAFF
TRBJ2-1,many,.,TRBV4-3,TGCGCCAGCAGCCAAGATCTGGTGACTCATGAGCAGTTCTTC,CASSQDLVTHEQFF
TRBJ2-3,.,.,TRBV6-2/TRBV6-3,TGTGTCAGCAGTATCGGGACCGCTAGGGCAGATACGCAGTATTTT,CVSSIGTARADTQYF